The clone carrying this T cell receptor (beta chain) was seen only a few times. The antigen remains undetermined. As to treatment: roughly 11-day PBMC culture with coronavirus spike peptide pools or control peptides (ViraFEST assay). At the Johns Hopkins FTIC core, DNA taken from cultured CD4+ T cells was sequenced by way of the Oncomine TCR Beta short-read assay. TCRdb processed the PCR reads anew with MiXCR; each CDR3 protein has one entry. The data show about 25,000 distinct CDR3 sequences, with over 45% seen just once and 5% to 6.5% held by the top ten. This sample is drawn from a study of vaccination and CD4 T cells after COVID-19. V lost 4 bases and J lost 6; bases outside the gene matches: 9. Germline CDR1 is MNHEY and CDR2 is SVGAGI. This CDR3 spans 15 amino acids.

The chain combines TRBV6-5 with TRBJ2-5, with TRBD1 identical over 9 bases. What was sequenced was CD4+ T cells from blood, cultured in vitro. This TCR derives from a human donor who had recovered from COVID-19. The CDR3 DNA reads as TGTGCCAGCAGTTCCGCCAAGACAGGGGGGAAGACCCAGTACTTC. This translates into CASSSAKTGGKTQYF.